This TCR beta chain stems from a study of blood T cells in healthy people across ages. Using a J-beta primer mix together with a sample-barcoded 5' primer, a second PCR was run for roughly 6 to 11 cycles. Using its own MiXCR run on the 5' RACE reads, TCRdb lists one record per CDR3 protein. Of 870,000 or so distinct CDR3 sequences listed, under 30% are singletons. This clonotype was seen many times. The donors, healthy Caucasians from Russia, were aged about 6 to 100. The germline CDR1 and CDR2 sequences are SGHTA and FQGNSA. CDR3 size: 15 residues. Trimming took 5 bases from V and 4 from J; bases not matched to a gene: 5.

This clonotype was sampled from an elderly woman in good health. The rearrangement links TRBV7-2 to TRBJ2-5; 12 positions agree with TRBD2. Sequences were obtained from blood. Here the CDR3 DNA reads TGTGCCAGCAGCATCCCGACTAGCGGGGGAGAGACCCAGTACTTC. Amino acids: CASSIPTSGGETQYF.